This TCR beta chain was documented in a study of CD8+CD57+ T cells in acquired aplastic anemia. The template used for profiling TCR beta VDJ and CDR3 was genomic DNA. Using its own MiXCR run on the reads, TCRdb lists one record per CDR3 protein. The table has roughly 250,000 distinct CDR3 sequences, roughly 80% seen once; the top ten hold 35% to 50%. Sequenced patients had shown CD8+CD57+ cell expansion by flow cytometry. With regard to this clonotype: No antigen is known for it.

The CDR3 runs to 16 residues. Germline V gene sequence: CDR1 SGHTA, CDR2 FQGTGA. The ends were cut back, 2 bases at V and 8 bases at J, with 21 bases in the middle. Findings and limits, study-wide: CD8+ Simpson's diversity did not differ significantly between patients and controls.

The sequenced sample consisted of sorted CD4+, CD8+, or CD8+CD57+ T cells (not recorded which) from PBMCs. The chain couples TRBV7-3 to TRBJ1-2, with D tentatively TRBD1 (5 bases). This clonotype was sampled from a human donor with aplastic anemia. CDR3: CASSLGGSYAANGYTF. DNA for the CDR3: TGTGCCAGCAGCTTAGGGGGTAGCTACGCGGCCAACGGCTACACCTTC.